The 2 T cell receptor beta chains below were found in one sample sequenced in a study of OX40 agonist ivuxolimab in advanced cancers. The library was generated by the immunoSEQ multiplex PCR assay. In TCRdb, the immuneACCESS table is reduced to in-frame sequences with V and J assigned. These tables do not hold every clone; where another copy was compared, an unresolved V gene accounts for under half, and the others remain unexplained. The sample has 90,000 or so clones on record, more than 85% of them singletons. The ten largest clones represent less than 3.5% of the sample. The sequences come from CD4+ or CD8+ T cells sorted from blood, collected in a trial of the OX40 agonist ivuxolimab. These receptors were taken from an adult with an advanced solid tumor such as melanoma, head and neck, liver or kidney cancer.

The chain employs TRBV6-4 and TRBJ1-5, with 9 bases fitting TRBD1. CDR1 is MRHNA and CDR2 is SNTAGT in the germline V gene. V shed 1 base, J shed 0 bases, and the junction held 13 bases outside the gene matches. The CDR3 covers 20 residues. The CDR3 region has the DNA TGTGCCAGCAGTGACTACAGGGGGCCCCTGCTTCGCCATAGCAATCAGCCCCAGCATTTT. This translates into CASSDYRGPLLRHSNQPQHF.

CDR3 protein: CASSLWGNQPQHF. CDR3 nucleotides: TGTGCCAGCAGCTTATGGGGCAATCAGCCCCAGCATTTT. The chain joins TRBV11-2 to TRBJ1-5; D call uncertain. The V gene lost 2 bases and the J gene lost 2 bases, with 4 bases spanning the gap. CDR3 length: 13 amino acids. The germline CDR1 and CDR2 sequences are SGHAT and FQNNGV.